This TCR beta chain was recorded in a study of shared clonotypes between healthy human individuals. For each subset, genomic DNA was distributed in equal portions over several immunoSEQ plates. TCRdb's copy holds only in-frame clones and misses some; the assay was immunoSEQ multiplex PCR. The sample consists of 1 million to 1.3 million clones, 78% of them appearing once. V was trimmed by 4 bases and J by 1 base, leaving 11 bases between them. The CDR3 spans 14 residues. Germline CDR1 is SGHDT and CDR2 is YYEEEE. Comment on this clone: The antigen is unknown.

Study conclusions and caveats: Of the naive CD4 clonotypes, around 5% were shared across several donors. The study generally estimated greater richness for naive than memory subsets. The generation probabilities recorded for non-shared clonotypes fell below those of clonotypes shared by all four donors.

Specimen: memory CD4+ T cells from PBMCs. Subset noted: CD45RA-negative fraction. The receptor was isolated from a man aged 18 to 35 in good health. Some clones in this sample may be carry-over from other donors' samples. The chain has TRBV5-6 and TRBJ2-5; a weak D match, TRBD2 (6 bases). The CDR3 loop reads CASSRGTVQETQYF. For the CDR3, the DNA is TGTGCCAGCAGCCGGGGGACGGTCCAAGAGACCCAGTACTTC.